The sequence of this T cell receptor (beta chain) was determined in a study of T-cell memory formation after mild COVID-19. Study overall: TCR clusters were largely donor specific. Findings and limits, study-wide: Clones that contracted clustered mainly in CM and EM if CD4+ and in EMRA if CD8+. The SARS-CoV-2 specificity of second-wave clones reaching peak at day 37 remained unverified.

The sample holds many counts of this clonotype. Its antigen is undetermined. The germline gives CDR1 SEHNR, CDR2 FQNEAQ (reference sequence). The CDR3 has 13 amino acids. J lost 2 bases, V lost 6 bases, and 3 bases had no gene match. TCRdb re-derived calls from the 5' RACE reads in MiXCR, one entry per CDR3 protein. This sample has more than 300,000 distinct CDR3 sequences, with 20% to 25% found just once. This receptor was obtained from a man aged 18-30 years who had mild COVID-19 (a few samples of this study predate the infection). Cell type and time point are not known. This rearrangement joins TRBV7-9 to TRBJ2-5; 7 bases match TRBD2. Sequencing was performed on PBMCs or a T cell subset sorted from them (not recorded which). CDR3 in amino acids: CASSSAGQETQYF. In nucleotides, the CDR3 is TGTGCCAGCAGTTCAGCGGGGCAAGAGACCCAGTACTTC. Based on the CDR3 plus reference TRBV7-9 and TRBJ2-5, the full variable domain is DTGVSQNPRHKITKRGQNVTFRCDPISEHNRLYWYRQTLGQGPEFLTYFQNEAQLEKSRLLSDRFSAERPKGSFSTLEIQRTEQGDSAMYLCASSSAGQETQYFGPGTRLLVL.